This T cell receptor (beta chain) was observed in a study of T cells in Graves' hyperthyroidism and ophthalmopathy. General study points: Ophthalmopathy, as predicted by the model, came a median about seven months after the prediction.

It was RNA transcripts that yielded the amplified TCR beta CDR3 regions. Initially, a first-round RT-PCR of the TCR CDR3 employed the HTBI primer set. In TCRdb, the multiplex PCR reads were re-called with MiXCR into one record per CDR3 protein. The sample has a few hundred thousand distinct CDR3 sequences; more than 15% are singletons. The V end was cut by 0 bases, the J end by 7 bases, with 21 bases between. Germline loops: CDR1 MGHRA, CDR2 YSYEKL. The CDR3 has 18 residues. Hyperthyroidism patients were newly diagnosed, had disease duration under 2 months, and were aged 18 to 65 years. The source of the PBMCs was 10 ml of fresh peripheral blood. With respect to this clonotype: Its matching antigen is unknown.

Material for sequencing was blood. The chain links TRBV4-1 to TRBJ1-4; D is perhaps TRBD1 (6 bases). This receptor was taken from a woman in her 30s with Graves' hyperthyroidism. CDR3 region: CASSQETLDRLLTEKLFF. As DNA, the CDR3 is TGCGCCAGCAGCCAAGAAACGTTGGACAGACTTCTAACTGAAAAACTGTTTTTT.